This T cell receptor beta chain was retrieved from a study of T-cell memory formation after mild COVID-19. UMIs and sample barcodes were carried by the TCR alpha and TCR beta cDNA libraries that 5'RACE produced using constant-segment primers. TCRdb itself ran the 5' RACE reads through MiXCR, one entry per CDR3 protein. The table lists about 270,000 distinct CDR3 sequences, roughly 16% of them singletons, with approximately 25% in the top ten. This CDR3 region has 13 residues. Germline V CDR1 and CDR2: LNHNV, YYDKDF (reference sequence). V was pared by 1 base and J by 8 bases, with 11 bases between. This rearrangement joins TRBV15 to TRBJ1-1; the D is unclear. The clonotype comes from a man between 18 and 29 years old who had mild COVID-19 (a few samples of this study predate the infection). Cell type and time point are not known. The specimen sequenced was PBMCs or a T cell subset sorted from them (not recorded which). The CDR3, as DNA: TGTGCCACCAGCAGAGCCCACGGCAGGGAAGCTTTCTTT. This codes for CATSRAHGREAFF.